The clone carrying this T cell receptor (beta chain) was seen a single time. The target antigen is unknown. Trimming left V 8 bases short and J 7 bases short, with 23 bases between. The CDR3 has 15 residues. Per the germline V gene, CDR1 is SNHLY and CDR2 is FYNNEI. PCR involved 60 Vbeta and 13 Jbeta primers. Profiling relied on immunoSEQ multiplex PCR, and the TCRdb table lists in-frame clones only, not all of them. Of approximately 150,000 clones detected, roughly 70% appear once; the ten largest clones hold about 3.4%. This sample is drawn from a study of cytomegalovirus exposure and HLA in healthy donors. Study-level background: Counted in an early data release were about 85 million unique TCRs from HLA-typed donors.

Study conclusions and caveats: When analyzed later, a missense DCLRE1C variant was found to be linked to TCR beta V- and J-gene trimming.

The sample taken for sequencing was PBMCs. The clonotype was recovered from a male donor in good health and CMV-seronegative. The gene calls are TRBV2 and TRBJ1-2; tentative D call: TRBD1 (5 bases). The CDR3 bases are TGTGCCAGCCACCCCTCCTGGGGCTTGGTCGGTGGCTACACCTTC. It translates to CASHPSWGLVGGYTF.